This record looks at one TCR beta chain sequence and its context. The data belong to a study of PD-L1 blockade in urothelial cancer. The wider study: Male patients with bladder-origin urothelial cancer numbered about nine tenths of the roughly 30. When blood samples were assessed, the median T cell count was some 130,000.

The CDR3 spans 15 residues. V was clipped by 4 bases and J by 2 bases; unmatched bases: 5. Germline CDR1 reads MNHEY; CDR2 reads SVGAGI. The time point denotes: pretreatment peripheral blood. PCRs were each spiked with synthetic TCR analog templates. Here immunoSEQ multiplex PCR was the method, and the copy in TCRdb shows in-frame clones only, minus some. The table has 65,000 to 90,000 clones, 84% seen once; the top ten hold approximately 9.2%. The TCR originated in a woman in her seventies with urothelial cancer. The specimen was PBMCs, collected around atezolizumab (anti-PD-L1) treatment. This chain uses TRBV6-5 with TRBJ1-2, with TRBD1 matching 9 bases. The DNA for the CDR3 is TGTGCCAGCAGTTTCAGACAGGGGGTAAACTATGGCTACACCTTC. This encodes CASSFRQGVNYGYTF.